This T cell receptor beta chain was recovered during a study of beta chain features in type 1 diabetes. The study, taken as a whole, reports: Type 1 diabetes patients had VDJ junctions that carried fewer insertions and more deletions.

Expressed TCRB transcripts got sequenced, as all isolated RNA was reverse transcribed. TCRdb keeps only in-frame clones here, not all; method: immunoSEQ multiplex PCR. The table includes about 150,000 clones, around 10% detected once. V lost 3 bases, J lost 4 bases, and 9 bases stayed unmatched. Germline lookup yields CDR1 SGHDT and CDR2 YYEEEE. This CDR3 is built from 15 residues. The count of this clone is one. Its antigen is still unknown. On average, the one heparinised blood draw given by each donor was approximately 0.12 L. Input material: central memory CD4+ T cells from blood. The chain couples TRBV5-6 to TRBJ1-2, with 7 bases aligning to TRBD1. The clonotype originates from a man between 18 and 35 years old in good health. This CDR3 is CASSSLTGLGYGYTF. The CDR3 DNA reads TGTGCCAGCAGCTCTTTGACAGGGCTGGGCTATGGCTACACCTTC.